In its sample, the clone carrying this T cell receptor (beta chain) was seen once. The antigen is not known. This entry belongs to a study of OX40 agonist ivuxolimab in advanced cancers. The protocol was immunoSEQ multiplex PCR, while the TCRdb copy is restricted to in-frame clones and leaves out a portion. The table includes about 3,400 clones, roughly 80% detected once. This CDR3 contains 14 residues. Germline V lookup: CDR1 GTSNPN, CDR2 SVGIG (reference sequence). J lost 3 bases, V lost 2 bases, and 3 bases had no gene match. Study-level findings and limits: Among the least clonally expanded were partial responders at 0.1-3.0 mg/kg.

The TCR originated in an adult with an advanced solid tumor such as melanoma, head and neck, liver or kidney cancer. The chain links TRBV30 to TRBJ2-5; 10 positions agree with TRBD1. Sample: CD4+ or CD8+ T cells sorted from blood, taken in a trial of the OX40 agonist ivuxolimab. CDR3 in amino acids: CAWSTGTGEETQYF. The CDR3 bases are TGTGCCTGGAGTACTGGGACAGGGGAAGAGACCCAGTACTTC.